The 22 T cell receptor beta chains given below trace back to one sample, sequenced in a study of blood T cell repertoires in COVID-19. Assay: immunoSEQ multiplex PCR; the TCRdb copy retains only in-frame clones and omits some. The data contain approximately 74,000 clones, approximately 85% of them seen just once; the ten biggest clones take up approximately 35%. Sequenced material: peripheral blood. These receptors originate from a man aged 65 to 79 with acute or convalescent COVID-19.

J is TRBJ2-7 and V is TRBV4-3; 13 positions agree with TRBD2. CDR1 is LGHNA, CDR2 YSLEER, per germline. CDR3 length equals 15 residues. V lost 2 bases to trimming and J lost 5 bases; unmatched junction nucleotides: 3. As DNA, the CDR3 is TGCGCCAGCAGCCAACAAGGGACTAGCGGGGACGAGCAGTACTTC. Encoded protein: CASSQQGTSGDEQYF.

The DNA of the CDR3 is TGCGCCAGCAGCCCCGGGGATGCTCCACGCTCCCGCCGCATGGCCAAAAACATTCAGTACTTC. As protein: CASSPGDAPRSRRMAKNIQYF. The gene calls are TRBV5-1 and TRBJ2-4; possibly TRBD2 for D (5 bases). V dropped 4 bases and J dropped 1 base, with 30 bases sitting between them. Germline loops: CDR1 SGHRS, CDR2 YFSETQ. The CDR3 totals 21 residues.

This chain connects TRBV28 to TRBJ2-7; TRBD1 aligns across 10 bases. V was pared by 6 bases and J by 2 bases, with 7 bases of the junction left unmatched. Germline V lookup: CDR1 MDHEN, CDR2 SYDVKM. CDR3 length: 15 amino acids. CDR3: CASRGQGEITYEQYF. CDR3 coding DNA: TGTGCCAGCAGAGGACAGGGGGAAATCACCTACGAGCAGTACTTC.

The chain uses TRBV5-1 and TRBJ1-3; D is unresolved. Germline V gene data show CDR1 as SGHRS and CDR2 as YFSETQ. With 6 bases removed from V and 0 bases from J, the gap between germline ends came to 16 bases. The CDR3 covers 16 residues. The CDR3 DNA sequence: TGCGCCAGCACCCCCTACGGGATCCTCTCTGGAAACACCATATATTTT. Protein: CASTPYGILSGNTIYF. Using reference TRBV5-1 and TRBJ1-3 for the parts outside the CDR3, the full variable domain is KAGVTQTPRYLIKTRGQQVTLSCSPISGHRSVSWYQQTPGQGLQFLFEYFSETQRNKGNFPGRFSGRQFSNSRSEMNVSTLELGDSALYLCASTPYGILSGNTIYFGEGSWLTVV.

This rearrangement joins TRBV9 to TRBJ2-2; perhaps TRBD2 as D (6 bases). The CDR3 contains 16 residues. CDR1 SGDLS and CDR2 YYNGEE come from the germline V gene. The V and J ends lost 3 bases and 2 bases respectively, with 14 bases between them. The CDR3 protein is CASSGVGGFNTGELFF. CDR3 coding DNA: TGTGCCAGCAGCGGAGTGGGGGGATTTAACACCGGGGAGCTGTTTTTT.

The J gene is TRBJ2-7, the V gene TRBV21-1; the table's D call of TRBD2 was not tested on the DNA. TRBV21-1 is a pseudogene. This CDR3 is built from 14 residues. The CDR3 reads CASSRVTAVYEQYF. In nucleotides, the CDR3 is TGTGCCAGCAGCCGCGTTACTGCCGTCTACGAGCAGTACTTC.

The chain employs TRBV18 and TRBJ2-7; 7 bases match TRBD2. The CDR3 length is 15 residues. Per germline, CDR1 KGHSH and CDR2 LQKENI. Losses at the gene ends were 0 bases for V and 0 bases for J; bases not matched to a gene: 2. The CDR3 loop reads CASSPPGGTSYEQYF. The CDR3 bases are TGTGCCAGCTCACCACCGGGGGGGACCTCCTACGAGCAGTACTTC. Full variable domain (outside the CDR3, taken from reference TRBV18 and TRBJ2-7): NAGVMQNPRHLVRRRGQEARLRCSPMKGHSHVYWYRQLPEEGLKFMVYLQKENIIDESGMPKERFSAEFPKEGPSILRIQQVVRGDSAAYFCASSPPGGTSYEQYFGPGTRLTVT.

The CDR3 loop is CASSSGQGNQPQHF. The DNA for the CDR3 is TGCGCCAGCAGCTCTGGACAGGGGAATCAGCCCCAGCATTTT. The chain links TRBV5-1 to TRBJ1-5; the match to TRBD1 covers 9 bases. The J segment lost 4 bases and the V segment lost 3 bases, leaving 2 bases of the junction unmatched. This CDR3 spans 14 amino acids. CDR1 and CDR2 from the germline V gene are SGHRS and YFSETQ.

J is TRBJ2-5 and V is TRBV9; D is perhaps TRBD1 (6 bases). Germline values: CDR1 SGDLS, CDR2 YYNGEE. Between the trimmed V and J ends, which lost 6 bases and 1 base, there was a span of 19 bases. CDR3 length: 16 residues. This CDR3 is CASTRQATTLQETQYF. The DNA of the CDR3 is TGTGCCAGCACCAGACAGGCTACAACCCTCCAAGAGACCCAGTACTTC.

This clone was found many times. The rearrangement uses TRBV7-2 and TRBJ2-1; 7 bases line up with TRBD2. V dropped 5 bases and J dropped 4; count of bases not matched to a gene: 8. The germline V gene has CDR1 SGHTA and CDR2 FQGNSA. The CDR3 loop spans 15 amino acids. For the CDR3, the DNA is TGTGCCAGCAGCCGCTCCGGGGAGGGTTACAATGAGCAGTTCTTC. Residues: CASSRSGEGYNEQFF.

J is TRBJ2-1 and V is TRBV5-1; 8 nucleotides match TRBD1. The V gene end was trimmed by 4 bases and the J gene end by 5 bases; junction bases not matched to a gene: 8. From germline, CDR1 is SGHRS and CDR2 YFSETQ. CDR3 length: 15 amino acids. CDR3 in DNA: TGCGCCAGCAGCCCCCAAGACAGGGGAGACAATGAGCAGTTCTTC. This encodes CASSPQDRGDNEQFF.

The chain recombines TRBV6-2 or TRBV6-3 with TRBJ2-1; D unclear. The CDR3 is made up of 12 amino acids. Trimming removed 6 bases at V and 12 bases at J, with 15 bases between. Germline V gene data show CDR1 as MNHEY and CDR2 as SVGEGT. The CDR3 spells CASSPETRRQFF. CDR3 in DNA: TGTGCCAGCAGCCCTGAGACCAGGCGGCAGTTCTTC.

The chain joins TRBV5-1 to TRBJ1-2; D might be TRBD1 (5 bases). The V gene lost 0 bases and the J gene lost 5 bases, with 14 bases spanning the gap. The germline gives CDR1 SGHRS, CDR2 YFSETQ. CDR3 length: 15 amino acids. As DNA, the CDR3 is TGCGCCAGCAGCTTGGTGGACACTCTTTTATATGGCTACACCTTC. This gives the protein CASSLVDTLLYGYTF.

The chain uses TRBV19 and TRBJ2-2; 8 positions agree with TRBD1. The CDR3 has 14 residues. Germline V CDR1 and CDR2: LNHDA, SQIVND (reference sequence). The ends lost 5 bases at V and 3 bases at J; junction bases unmatched: 2. CDR3: CASSSTGDTGELFF. The DNA for the CDR3 is TGTGCCAGTAGTTCGACAGGGGACACCGGGGAGCTGTTTTTT. Filled out from reference TRBV19 and TRBJ2-2, the complete variable domain reads DGGITQSPKYLFRKEGQNVTLSCEQNLNHDAMYWYRQDPGQGLRLIYYSQIVNDFQKGDIAEGYSVSREKKESFPLTVTSAQKNPTAFYLCASSSTGDTGELFFGEGSRLTVL.

This chain connects TRBV2 to TRBJ2-1; TRBD2 aligns across 10 bases. V trimming: 4 bases; J trimming: 10 bases; junction bases outside the gene matches: 19. The length of the CDR3 is 18 residues. Germline values: CDR1 SNHLY, CDR2 FYNNEI. The CDR3 spells CASSGGRGSTSGTLEQFF. The CDR3 DNA follows: TGTGCCAGCAGTGGCGGCAGGGGGAGTACTAGCGGGACCCTAGAGCAGTTCTTC. Filled out from reference TRBV2 and TRBJ2-1, the complete variable domain reads EPEVTQTPSHQVTQMGQEVILRCVPISNHLYFYWYRQILGQKVEFLVSFYNNEISEKSEIFDDQFSVERPDGSNFTLKIRSTKLEDSAMYFCASSGGRGSTSGTLEQFFGPGTRLTVL.

The V gene is TRBV6-5, the J gene TRBJ1-1, with a possible D match to TRBD1 (5 bases). The CDR3 consists of 15 residues. The germline V gene encodes CDR1 MNHEY and CDR2 SVGAGI. V dropped 0 bases and J dropped 3 bases, with 11 bases sitting between them. The CDR3 here is CASSYSPGGDTEAFF. CDR3 DNA sequence: TGTGCCAGCAGTTACTCCCCCGGGGGAGACACTGAAGCTTTCTTT.

The chain has TRBV15 and TRBJ1-4; 8 bases align to TRBD1. Germline CDR1 LNHNV, CDR2 YYDKDF (reference sequence). This CDR3 has 16 residues. V lost 5 bases, J lost 8 bases, and 13 bases stayed unmatched. The CDR3: CATSSDRTGKKEKLFF. The CDR3 nucleotides read TGTGCCACCAGCTCTGATAGGACAGGGAAAAAAGAAAAACTGTTTTTT.

The chain employs TRBV4-1 and TRBJ1-2; 7 bases are shared with TRBD1. Per the germline V gene, CDR1 is MGHRA and CDR2 is YSYEKL. V lost 4 bases, J lost 4 bases, and 6 bases stayed unmatched. This CDR3 comprises 14 residues. The CDR3 here is CASSPRQGGYGYTF. In nucleotides, the CDR3 is TGCGCCAGCAGCCCCCGACAGGGTGGCTATGGCTACACCTTC.

V and J are TRBV10-2 and TRBJ2-7; 10 bases line up with TRBD2. CDR3 length: 14 residues. V lost 4 bases to trimming and J lost 4 bases; unmatched junction nucleotides: 4. The germline gives CDR1 WSHSY, CDR2 SAAADI. The CDR3 region has the DNA TGCGCCAGCAGTGGTACTAGCGGGGCGTACGAGCAGTACTTC. Protein: CASSGTSGAYEQYF.

The chain is built from TRBV19 and TRBJ1-3; 7 nucleotides agree with TRBD1. V shed 4 bases and J 4 bases; nucleotides not matched to a gene: 4. CDR1 is LNHDA, CDR2 SQIVND, per germline (reference sequence). CDR3 size: 14 residues. This CDR3 is CASSKTGYGNTIYF. The CDR3 DNA reads as TGTGCCAGTAGTAAGACAGGGTACGGAAACACCATATATTTT.

The J gene is TRBJ1-1, the V gene TRBV7-3; D gene uncertain. The germline gives CDR1 SGHTA, CDR2 FQGTGA. The CDR3 is made up of 16 amino acids. V was trimmed by 5 bases and J by 4 bases, leaving 20 bases between them. Here the CDR3 reads CASSPYSGSLGTEAFF. CDR3 coding DNA: TGTGCCAGCAGCCCCTATAGCGGCAGCCTGGGCACTGAAGCTTTCTTT.

In its sample, this clone was seen once. This chain links TRBV29-1 with TRBJ2-5; tentatively, D is TRBD2 (5 bases). CDR1 SQVTM and CDR2 ANQGSEA come from the germline V gene. Trimming took off 4 bases at V and 3 bases at J, with 12 bases between the two ends. CDR3 length: 13 amino acids. CDR3 DNA sequence: TGCAGCGTTGGTCAGGTCGGGAAAGAGACCCAGTACTTC. It specifies CSVGQVGKETQYF.